This T cell receptor beta chain was recorded in a study of beta chain features in type 1 diabetes. Study overall: Patients looked much like healthy donors when it came to age, gender and cell yields. The study's findings and limits: TCRB CDR3s were moderately but significantly shorter in Type 1 diabetes patients in all four CD4+ subsets. Sampled from patients, naive, central memory and Treg TCRB repertoires appeared more similar than those sampled from healthy donors.

Notes on this clone: Its matching antigen is unknown.

The V gene's germline CDR1 is SGHKS and CDR2 YYEKEE (reference sequence). V lost 5 bases to trimming and J lost 4 bases; unmatched junction nucleotides: 10. This CDR3 region has 16 residues. Expressed TCRB transcripts were sequenced, since all the RNA that had been isolated was reverse transcribed. Produced via immunoSEQ multiplex PCR; TCRdb's table is partial and in-frame only. Of 400,000 or so clones listed, roughly 9.8% were seen once; the top ten hold about 0.6%. Source material: central memory CD4+ T cells from blood. J is TRBJ1-4 and V is TRBV5-5, with TRBD1 matching 8 bases. This receptor was identified in a man younger than 40 with type 1 diabetes. Here the CDR3 DNA reads TGTGCCAGCAGAGTAATGCCGGGACAGGATAATGAAAAACTGTTTTTT. Translated: CASRVMPGQDNEKLFF.